This T cell receptor beta chain was captured in a study of metastatic and nonmetastatic thyroid tumors. Study as a whole: Repertoires of blood and of tissue (tumor or nodule) from malignant and benign thyroid patients were compared.

This CDR3 is built from 11 residues. CDR1 is MNHNS, CDR2 SASEGT, per germline. Trimming removed 8 bases from V and 6 bases from J; junction bases left unmatched: 0. The sample holds many counts of this clone. What it binds is not known. As originally analysed: CDR3 was compared across clinicopathological groups, and the resulting differences were used to build a distant-metastasis classifier for papillary thyroid cancer. TCRdb re-analyzed the PCR reads through MiXCR. TCRdb's processing, not the authors', yielded these V and J calls. The table includes tens of thousands of clones, 20% to 25% detected once. Study findings and constraints: Significantly greater TCR beta diversity was reportedly found in malignant thyroid tumors than in benign nodules (in blood and tumor).

No treatment of any kind had been given to any patient before thyroid surgery. This clonotype originated in a female donor with papillary thyroid cancer or a benign thyroid nodule (not recorded which). Some clones in this sample may be carry-over from other donors' samples. The sequenced sample consisted of blood. The rearrangement uses TRBV6-1 and TRBJ2-2; 7 bases are a match to TRBD2. The CDR3 nucleotides are TGTGCCAGCGGGAGGGCCGGGGAGCTGTTTTTT. Its translation is CASGRAGELFF.